A single T cell receptor beta chain is shown here with its context. Antigen specificity is unknown. This entry comes from a study of T cells after posttransplantation cyclophosphamide. The assay was immunoSEQ multiplex PCR, and TCRdb's table has in-frame clones only and misses some. The data show about 22,000 clones, roughly nine tenths seen once. A marrow graft followed busulfan-fludarabine conditioning, with cyclophosphamide on days +3 and +4. Whole-study findings and limits: Recipient CMV seropositivity and CMV reactivation strongly tracked TRB clonality.

The material sequenced was PBMCs, taken after allogeneic stem cell transplant with posttransplant cyclophosphamide. The clonotype comes from a female patient aged 30 to 40 who received an allogeneic stem cell transplant from an unrelated donor, was CMV-positive, and had no GVHD. Some T cells could come from the graft donor.

CDR3 protein: CASSQEGHGGNTIYF. The CDR3 nucleotides read TGCGCCAGCAGCCAAGAAGGACATGGTGGAAACACCATATATTTT. The chain recombines TRBV4-3 with TRBJ1-3; TRBD1 might be the D (5 bases). Germline V gives CDR1 LGHNA, CDR2 YSLEER. The V end lost 0 bases, the J end lost 3 bases, and 9 bases lay between the germline ends. This CDR3 has 15 residues.